The entry that follows covers one TCR beta chain sequence. The antigen is unknown. These data come from a study of shared clonotypes between healthy human individuals. The study, taken as a whole, reports: Four donors shared about 5% of their naive CD4 clonotypes. Non-shared clonotypes were found to have lower generation probabilities than the clonotypes that were shared by all four of the sorted-subset donors.

Donors had no recently reported acute infections or vaccinations and were HIV-negative. Produced via immunoSEQ multiplex PCR; TCRdb's table is partial and in-frame only. Of 600,000 to 700,000 clones detected, around 73% appear once; the ten largest clones hold 1.5% to 2%. In germline, CDR1 is SGHAT, CDR2 FQNNGV. The CDR3 covers 12 residues. V lost 7 bases and J lost 4, with 10 bases in between. Sample: memory CD4+ T cells sorted from blood. This sample's subset: CD45RA-negative fraction. This rearrangement joins TRBV11-2 to TRBJ1-1; D remains unclear. The sequence came from a woman aged 25 to 45 in good health. As DNA, the CDR3 is TGTGCCAGCACCCCCCGGTTCACTGAAGCTTTCTTT. It yields the protein CASTPRFTEAFF.